This T cell receptor (beta chain) was captured in a study of cytomegalovirus exposure and HLA in healthy donors. Both 60 Vbeta primers and 13 Jbeta primers went into the PCR. Generated by immunoSEQ multiplex PCR, the TCRdb table keeps only in-frame clones and is missing some. The sample holds about 240,000 clones, around 80% seen once. The ends were cut back, 5 bases at V and 5 bases at J, with 12 bases in the middle. The CDR3 has 13 residues. The germline gives CDR1 SGHAT, CDR2 FQDESV (reference sequence). Sequenced material: PBMCs. The chain links TRBV11-1 to TRBJ1-2; D possibly corresponds to TRBD1 (6 bases). This clonotype was sampled from a woman aged 55-70 years in good health and CMV-seropositive. As DNA, the CDR3 is TGTGCCAGCAGCCATTTGACAGGATATGGCTACACCTTC. Translation: CASSHLTGYGYTF.